This T cell receptor (beta chain) stems from a study of beta chain features in type 1 diabetes. Findings of the study overall: When Type 1 diabetes patients were examined, their TCRB CDR3s proved moderately but significantly shorter in all four CD4+ subsets. In type 1 diabetes patients, VDJ junctions had fewer insertions; deletions at these junctions were more frequent. Sampled from patients, naive, central memory and Treg TCRB repertoires appeared more similar than those sampled from healthy donors.

Every bit of the isolated RNA underwent reverse transcription, so sequencing read expressed TCRB transcripts. The average read count of naive, central memory and regulatory T cell samples was some 3.8 million. Clones were read by immunoSEQ multiplex PCR, and TCRdb kept only the in-frame ones, dropping some. The top ten clones hold 0.095% to 0.15% of a sample with about 650,000 clones, 9.5% to 15% of them seen once. This clone showed up just a few times. Its antigen remains unknown. Averaging roughly 110 mL, one heparinised blood draw was given by each donor. The sequence came from a man aged 30 to 45 with type 1 diabetes. Sequenced: naive CD4+ T cells from blood.

CDR3 nucleotides: TGCGCCAGCAGCCACTCCCCGGGACAGGGTTGGGCTGAGCAGTTCTTC. This encodes CASSHSPGQGWAEQFF. The V gene is TRBV4-1, the J gene TRBJ2-1; 9 bases are a match to TRBD1. Trimming removed 3 bases from V and 9 bases from J; junction bases left unmatched: 12. Germline CDR1 is MGHRA and CDR2 is YSYEKL. The CDR3 covers 16 residues.